The 30 T cell receptor beta chains presented below share a single source sample, sequenced in a study of CD8+ T cells in alopecia areata. As the sequencing template, cDNA was produced by extracting RNA and reverse transcribing it. The assay was immunoSEQ multiplex PCR, and TCRdb's table has in-frame clones only and misses some. The sample lists fewer than 250,000 clones; approximately 40% were seen once. Treatment denoted: oral pan-JAK inhibitor, 5-10 mg twice daily. The sample in question was CD4+ T cells sorted from blood, obtained around week 36, from a patient treated with tofacitinib. The receptor source for this set is a human donor with alopecia areata.

In this sample, this clone turned up once. CDR3 bases: TGTGCCAGCAGCCGGGACAGCCAAGCAGAGACCCAGTACTTC. This gives the protein CASSRDSQAETQYF. This chain links TRBV2 with TRBJ2-5; 7 positions agree with TRBD1. V lost 6 bases to trimming and J lost 4 bases; unmatched junction nucleotides: 8. The CDR3 has 14 residues. Germline values: CDR1 SNHLY, CDR2 FYNNEI.

In this sample, this clone turned up many times. The rearrangement uses TRBV7-9 and TRBJ2-7, with 9 bases lining up with TRBD2. J gave up 6 bases and V 4 bases, and 7 bases lay outside the gene matches. Germline V gives CDR1 SEHNR, CDR2 FQNEAQ (reference sequence). This CDR3 region has 14 residues. The CDR3 bases are TGTGCCAGCAGCTCGTATAGCGGGAGAGGCGAGCAGTACTTC. Encoded protein: CASSSYSGRGEQYF.

This chain joins TRBV25-1 and TRBJ2-7, with TRBD2 matching over 7 bases. The CDR3 covers 13 residues. The germline gives CDR1 MGHDK, CDR2 SYGVNS. V lost 7 bases, J lost 4 bases, and 7 bases stayed unmatched. The CDR3 region has the DNA TGTGCCAGCACCCCAAGCGGGACTTACGAGCAGTACTTC. This gives the protein CASTPSGTYEQYF.

This clone was seen only a few times. The chain combines TRBV7-2 with TRBJ2-1; 14 nucleotides line up with TRBD2. CDR1 is SGHTA, CDR2 FQGNSA, per germline. V dropped 1 base and J dropped 9; count of bases not matched to a gene: 2. This CDR3 has 15 amino acids. The CDR3 coding sequence is TGTGCCAGCAGCTTAGGACTAGCGGGAGGGGTTGAGCAGTTCTTC. Protein product: CASSLGLAGGVEQFF.

This clone was detected once. The chain carries TRBV6-4 and TRBJ1-5; D is undetermined. Germline assignment: CDR1 MRHNA and CDR2 SNTAGT. With 4 bases removed from V and 5 bases from J, the gap between germline ends came to 9 bases. The CDR3 spans 13 residues. The CDR3 nucleotides read TGTGCCAGCAGTGTACAGAGAGATCAGCCCCAGCATTTT. Translating gives CASSVQRDQPQHF.

The chain carries TRBV2 and TRBJ2-7, with a possible D match to TRBD1 (6 bases). Trimming pared 8 bases from V and 0 bases from J, leaving 17 bases between. Germline V gene lookup returns CDR1 SNHLY and CDR2 FYNNEI. The CDR3 is 15 amino acids. CDR3 residues: CASARQASLSYEQYF. The CDR3 coding sequence is TGTGCCAGCGCCAGACAGGCCTCCCTCTCCTACGAGCAGTACTTC.

The rearrangement joins TRBV9 to TRBJ2-3; no definite D call. V lost 0 bases, J lost 7 bases, and 3 bases lay in between. CDR1 SGDLS and CDR2 YYNGEE come from the germline V gene. This CDR3 spans 11 amino acids. The CDR3 DNA sequence: TGTGCCAGCAGCGTAGGAAATACGCAGTATTTT. This encodes CASSVGNTQYF.

The rearrangement joins TRBV13 to TRBJ2-1; either TRBD1 or TRBD2 may fit D (5 bases each). Germline CDR1 reads PRHDT; CDR2 reads FYEKMQ (reference sequence). The CDR3 is 15 residues long. The V gene lost 3 bases and the J gene lost 12 bases, with 21 bases spanning the gap. The CDR3 spells CASSFPLSPRDPQFF. The CDR3 bases are TGTGCCAGCAGCTTCCCTCTTTCGCCTCGGGACCCGCAGTTCTTC.

The chain links TRBV20-1 to TRBJ2-7; D is unclear. The CDR3 extends over 11 amino acids. Germline V lookup: CDR1 DFQATT, CDR2 SNEGSKA (reference sequence). Deletions cut 0 bases from V and 4 bases from J, with 4 bases between. The CDR3 region is CSARDGYEQYF. The CDR3 bases are TGCAGTGCTAGAGATGGATACGAGCAGTACTTC.

This clone appeared a single time. The chain recombines TRBV7-9 with TRBJ2-5; tentative D call: TRBD1 (5 bases). The CDR3 has 11 amino acids. In germline, CDR1 is SEHNR, CDR2 FQNEAQ (reference sequence). V was shortened by 8 bases and J by 4 bases, with 8 bases between the two germline ends. CDR3 DNA: TGTGCCAGCCGTCAGGGAGAGACCCAGTACTTC. Amino acid sequence: CASRQGETQYF.

The chain recombines TRBV30 with TRBJ2-5, with D perhaps matching TRBD1 (5 bases). With 5 bases removed from V and 0 bases from J, the gap between germline ends came to 19 bases. There are 16 residues in the CDR3. Germline V lookup: CDR1 GTSNPN, CDR2 SVGIG (reference sequence). In DNA form, the CDR3 reads TGTGCCTGGGGAAAAGGCAGGGTTCGGGACCAAGAGACCCAGTACTTC. Translating it yields CAWGKGRVRDQETQYF.

This clone was seen only a few times. This chain joins TRBV29-1 and TRBJ2-5; the match to TRBD1 covers 7 bases. Trimming at V came to 4 bases and at J to 2 bases, leaving 1 base not matched to a gene. The CDR3 loop spans 12 amino acids. Per germline, CDR1 SQVTM and CDR2 ANQGSEA. The CDR3 protein is CSVADRQETQYF. The CDR3 DNA sequence: TGCAGCGTTGCGGACAGGCAAGAGACCCAGTACTTC. Supplemented by reference TRBV29-1 and TRBJ2-5, the full variable domain reads SAVISQKPSRDICQRGTSLTIQCQVDSQVTMMFWYRQQPGQSLTLIATANQGSEATYESGFVIDKFPISRPNLTFSTLTVSNMSPEDSSIYLCSVADRQETQYFGPGTRLLVL.

The chain is built from TRBV7-9 and TRBJ1-2; a weak D match, TRBD1 (5 bases). The germline V gene has CDR1 SEHNR and CDR2 FQNEAQ (reference sequence). Deletions cut 0 bases from V and 9 bases from J, with 8 bases between. The CDR3 has 12 amino acids. Here the CDR3 DNA reads TGTGCCAGCAGCTTAGCAGGGGATCGCTACACCTTC. This codes for CASSLAGDRYTF.

This clone came up once. V is TRBV4-3 and J is TRBJ2-1, with a weak D call TRBD2 (5 bases). Between the trimmed V and J ends, which lost 0 bases and 0 bases, there was a span of 12 bases. The germline V gene encodes CDR1 LGHNA and CDR2 YSLEER. The CDR3 extends over 17 amino acids. CDR3 DNA sequence: TGCGCCAGCAGCCAAGAATGGGCGGGCAGCTCCTACAATGAGCAGTTCTTC. Its translation is CASSQEWAGSSYNEQFF.

V gene TRBV6-5 combines with J gene TRBJ2-3, with D tentatively TRBD1 (7 bases). The V end was cut by 7 bases, the J end by 6 bases, with 14 bases between. This CDR3 is built from 13 residues. Per the germline V gene, CDR1 is MNHEY and CDR2 is SVGAGI. DNA for the CDR3: TGTGCCAGCACCGCGGGACAGACCGATACGCAGTATTTT. It encodes CASTAGQTDTQYF.

The V call is TRBV30, the J call TRBJ2-2; possible D gene TRBD1, 6 bases. V gave up 1 base and J gave up 4 bases, with 7 bases separating them. The germline CDR1 and CDR2 sequences are GTSNPN and SVGIG (reference sequence). This CDR3 region has 13 residues. CDR3 bases: TGTGCCTGGAGTGGGACAGTCACCGGGGAGCTGTTTTTT. It translates to CAWSGTVTGELFF. Complete variable domain (other parts from reference TRBV30 and TRBJ2-2): SQTIHQWPATLVQPVGSPLSLECTVEGTSNPNLYWYRQAAGRGLQLLFYSVGIGQISSEVPQNLSASRPQDRQFILSSKKLLLSDSGFYLCAWSGTVTGELFFGEGSRLTVL.

The gene calls are TRBV7-3 and TRBJ2-5; no definite D call. The CDR3 spans 14 residues. Trimming cost V 1 base and J 4 bases, with 10 bases left between them. The germline V gene has CDR1 SGHTA and CDR2 FQGTGA. CDR3 protein: CASSLNSIGETQYF. The CDR3 DNA follows: TGTGCCAGCAGCTTAAATAGTATTGGAGAGACCCAGTACTTC.

This clone has a handful of counts. The chain employs TRBV10-3 and TRBJ2-7; D is ambiguous. In germline, CDR1 is ENHRY, CDR2 SYGVKD. V was shortened by 6 bases and J by 0 bases, with 6 bases between the two germline ends. This CDR3 comprises 12 residues. The CDR3 sequence is CAISPSSYEQYF. The DNA for the CDR3 is TGTGCCATCAGCCCGTCCTCCTACGAGCAGTACTTC.

The chain joins TRBV25-1 to TRBJ1-2, with 7 nucleotides matching TRBD1. This CDR3 has 12 residues. V shed 7 bases and J 6 bases; nucleotides not matched to a gene: 5. Per germline, CDR1 MGHDK and CDR2 SYGVNS. The CDR3 DNA reads TGTGCCAGCACCTCGACAGGGAATGGCTACACCTTC. Amino acid sequence: CASTSTGNGYTF.

This clone showed up just a few times. V and J are TRBV11-2 and TRBJ1-3; unclear D gene. This CDR3 is built from 15 residues. Trimming pared 5 bases from V and 0 bases from J, leaving 11 bases between. The germline V gene has CDR1 SGHAT and CDR2 FQNNGV. The DNA of the CDR3 is TGTGCCAGCAGCAAACAGAGCTTCTCTGGAAACACCATATATTTT. Translating it yields CASSKQSFSGNTIYF.

This CDR3 reads CASSLGPSAQYEQYF. In nucleotides, the CDR3 is TGTGCCAGCAGCCTAGGGCCATCTGCTCAATACGAGCAGTACTTC. The gene calls are TRBV7-3 and TRBJ2-7, with unresolved D. CDR3 length: 15 amino acids. CDR1 and CDR2 (germline): SGHTA, FQGTGA. V was cut by 5 bases and J by 4 bases, with 18 bases left in between.

The chain joins TRBV28 to TRBJ1-6; D remains unclear. The CDR3 extends over 16 amino acids. CDR1 and CDR2 from the germline V gene are MDHEN and SYDVKM. With 6 bases removed from V and 5 bases from J, the gap between germline ends came to 17 bases. CDR3 in DNA: TGTGCCAGCAGCAGCCCGCATAGACCAGATAATTCACCCCTCCACTTT. It translates to CASSSPHRPDNSPLHF. Using reference TRBV28 and TRBJ1-6 for the parts outside the CDR3, the full variable domain is DVKVTQSSRYLVKRTGEKVFLECVQDMDHENMFWYRQDPGLGLRLIYFSYDVKMKEKGDIPEGYSVSREKKERFSLILESASTNQTSMYLCASSSPHRPDNSPLHFGNGTRLTVT.

This chain links TRBV27 with TRBJ1-2; 7 bases are a match to TRBD1. Germline lookup yields CDR1 MNHEY and CDR2 SMNVEV (reference sequence). CDR3 size: 14 residues. V trimming: 3 bases; J trimming: 5 bases; junction bases outside the gene matches: 6. The CDR3 nucleotides are TGTGCCAGCAGTTTCGCAGGGGGTAGTTATGGCTACACCTTC. This codes for CASSFAGGSYGYTF.

The V gene is TRBV2, the J gene TRBJ2-5, with D possibly TRBD2 on 5 matching bases. The V gene lost 7 bases and the J gene lost 2 bases, with 14 bases spanning the gap. The length of the CDR3 is 14 residues. CDR1 SNHLY and CDR2 FYNNEI come from the germline V gene. In DNA form, the CDR3 reads TGTGCCAGCACCACCTCGGACTGGCAAGAGACCCAGTACTTC. Translated: CASTTSDWQETQYF.

This clone was counted a single time. The V gene is TRBV7-2, the J gene TRBJ2-7, with D perhaps TRBD2 (6 bases). This CDR3 comprises 14 residues. Germline CDR1 is SGHTA and CDR2 is FQGNSA. Between the trimmed V and J ends, which lost 1 base and 2 bases, there was a span of 9 bases. The CDR3 is CASSLGGNPYEQYF. CDR3 sequence (DNA): TGTGCCAGCAGCTTAGGCGGGAACCCCTACGAGCAGTACTTC.

This clone was found a few times. The chain couples TRBV19 to TRBJ2-1; no clear D gene. From germline, CDR1 is LNHDA and CDR2 SQIVND (reference sequence). The CDR3 loop spans 13 amino acids. V dropped 8 bases and J dropped 4 bases, with 12 bases sitting between them. In DNA form, the CDR3 reads TGTGCCAGTGTTGCAGCGACTTACAATGAGCAGTTCTTC. Its protein product is CASVAATYNEQFF. The variable domain in full, with the rest retrieved from reference TRBV19 and TRBJ2-1, is DGGITQSPKYLFRKEGQNVTLSCEQNLNHDAMYWYRQDPGQGLRLIYYSQIVNDFQKGDIAEGYSVSREKKESFPLTVTSAQKNPTAFYLCASVAATYNEQFFGPGTRLTVL.

This clone was counted a few times. This chain connects TRBV7-2 to TRBJ1-1; D uncertain. V dropped 4 bases and J dropped 0 bases, with 9 bases sitting between them. This CDR3 contains 14 residues. From germline, CDR1 is SGHTA and CDR2 FQGNSA. CDR3 DNA: TGTGCCAGCAGCTCCGCACGGGTGAACACTGAAGCTTTCTTT. Translating gives CASSSARVNTEAFF.

This clone was found a few times. The chain is built from TRBV5-6 and TRBJ2-1, with 8 bases fitting TRBD2. Losses at the gene ends were 2 bases for V and 9 bases for J; bases not matched to a gene: 10. CDR1 is SGHDT, CDR2 YYEEEE, per germline. The CDR3 has 15 residues. The CDR3 DNA follows: TGTGCCAGCAGCTTTCGGAGCGGGAGTGGAAGTGAGCAGTTCTTC. This gives the protein CASSFRSGSGSEQFF.

This clone has just one count. The rearrangement uses TRBV30 and TRBJ2-1; D may be TRBD2 (6 bases). Trimming removed 2 bases from V and 4 bases from J, with 15 bases in between. Germline V gene data show CDR1 as GTSNPN and CDR2 as SVGIG (reference sequence). This CDR3 spans 15 amino acids. The CDR3 region is CAWSSGRLGYNEQFF. In DNA, the CDR3 is TGTGCCTGGAGTAGCGGGCGCCTGGGATACAATGAGCAGTTCTTC.

This clone was seen a handful of times. J is TRBJ2-5 and V is TRBV29-1; 8 nucleotides agree with TRBD2. This CDR3 has 13 residues. With V trimmed by 4 bases and J by 3 bases, 4 bases remained unmatched. Germline V gene data show CDR1 as SQVTM and CDR2 as ANQGSEA. The CDR3 DNA reads TGCAGCGTTGGAGGCGGGGGGAAAGAGACCCAGTACTTC. This sequence encodes CSVGGGGKETQYF.